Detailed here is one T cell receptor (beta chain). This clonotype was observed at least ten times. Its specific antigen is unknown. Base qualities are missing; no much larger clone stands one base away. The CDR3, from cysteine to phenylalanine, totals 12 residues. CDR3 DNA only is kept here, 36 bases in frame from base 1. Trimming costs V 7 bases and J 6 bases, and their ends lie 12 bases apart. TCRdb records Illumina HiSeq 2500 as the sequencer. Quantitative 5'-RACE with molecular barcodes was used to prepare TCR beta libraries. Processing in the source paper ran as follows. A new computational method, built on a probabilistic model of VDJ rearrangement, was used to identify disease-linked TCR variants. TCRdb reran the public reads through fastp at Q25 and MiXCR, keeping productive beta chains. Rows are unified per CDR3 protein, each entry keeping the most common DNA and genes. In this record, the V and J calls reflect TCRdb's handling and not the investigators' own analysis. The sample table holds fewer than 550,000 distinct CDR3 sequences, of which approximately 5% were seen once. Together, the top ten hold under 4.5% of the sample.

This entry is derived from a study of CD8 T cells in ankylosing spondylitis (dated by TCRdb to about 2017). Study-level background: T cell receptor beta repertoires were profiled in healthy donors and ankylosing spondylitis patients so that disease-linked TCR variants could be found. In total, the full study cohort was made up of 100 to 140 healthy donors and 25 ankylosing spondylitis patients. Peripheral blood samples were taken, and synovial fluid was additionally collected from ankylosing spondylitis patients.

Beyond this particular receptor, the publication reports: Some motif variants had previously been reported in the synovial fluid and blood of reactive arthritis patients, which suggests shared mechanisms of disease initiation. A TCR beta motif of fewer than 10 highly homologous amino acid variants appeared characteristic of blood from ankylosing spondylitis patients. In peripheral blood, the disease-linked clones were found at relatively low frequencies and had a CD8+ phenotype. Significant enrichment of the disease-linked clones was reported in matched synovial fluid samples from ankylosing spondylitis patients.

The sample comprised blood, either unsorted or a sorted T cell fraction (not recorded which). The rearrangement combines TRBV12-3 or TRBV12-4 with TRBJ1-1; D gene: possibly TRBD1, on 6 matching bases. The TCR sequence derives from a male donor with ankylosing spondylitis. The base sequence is TGTGCCAGCAAAAGGACAGAATCTGAAGCTTTCTTT. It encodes CASKRTESEAFF.